This entry lists 12 T cell receptor beta chains sequenced from one sample in a study of cytomegalovirus exposure and HLA in healthy donors. The PCR had 60 Vbeta and 13 Jbeta primers. The repertoire was sequenced with immunoSEQ multiplex PCR; TCRdb's copy has only in-frame clones and lacks some. Of under 150,000 clones in the sample, 82% were seen once. Material: PBMCs. All receptors come from a male donor in good health and CMV-seronegative.

The genes are TRBV14 and TRBJ2-7; D may be TRBD1 (5 bases). The length of the CDR3 is 14 residues. With 5 bases removed from V and 1 base from J, the gap between germline ends came to 12 bases. Germline CDR1 reads SGHDN; CDR2 reads FVKESK. This CDR3 reads CASSLGQSSYEQYF. The DNA of the CDR3 is TGTGCCAGCAGCTTGGGGCAGTCTTCCTACGAGCAGTACTTC.

The chain carries TRBV4-2 and TRBJ2-3; 7 nucleotides agree with TRBD2. Germline CDR1 and CDR2: LGHNA and YNFKEQ. The CDR3 loop spans 19 amino acids. V shed 0 bases, J shed 4 bases, and the junction held 16 bases outside the gene matches. The chain's CDR3 is CASSQDLTVGREIPDTQYF. As DNA, the CDR3 is TGTGCCAGCAGCCAAGATCTTACCGTAGGGCGGGAGATCCCAGATACGCAGTATTTT.

The CDR3 nucleotides read TGCGCCAGCAGCCATGGGTCAGGGAGGGACACTGAAGCTTTCTTT. Protein sequence: CASSHGSGRDTEAFF. The J gene is TRBJ1-1, the V gene TRBV4-3; possibly TRBD1 for D (5 bases). This CDR3 comprises 15 residues. Trimming removed 3 bases at V and 3 bases at J, with 14 bases between. Per the germline V gene, CDR1 is LGHNA and CDR2 is YSLEER.

The V call is TRBV7-8, the J call TRBJ2-5; TRBD2 might be the D (7 bases). The CDR3 has 14 amino acids. The V gene lost 5 bases and the J gene lost 5 bases, with 15 bases spanning the gap. Germline assignment: CDR1 SGHVS and CDR2 FQNEAQ. For the CDR3, the DNA is TGTGCCAGCAGCCAAGGGGGGAGGGGGGAGACCCAGTACTTC. Translation: CASSQGGRGETQYF. The variable domain in full, completed from reference TRBV7-8 and TRBJ2-5, reads GAGVSQSPRYKVAKRGQDVALRCDPISGHVSLFWYQQALGQGPEFLTYFQNEAQLDKSGLPSDRFFAERPEGSVSTLKIQRTQQEDSAVYLCASSQGGRGETQYFGPGTRLLVL.

This chain joins TRBV30 and TRBJ1-5, with TRBD1 matching 8 bases. The CDR3 consists of 15 residues. Losses at the gene ends were 3 bases for V and 5 bases for J; bases not matched to a gene: 9. The germline CDR1 and CDR2 sequences are GTSNPN and SVGIG (reference sequence). CDR3 sequence: CAWRYMDREDQPQHF. CDR3 coding DNA: TGTGCCTGGAGATACATGGACAGGGAGGATCAGCCCCAGCATTTT. The variable domain in full, with the rest retrieved from reference TRBV30 and TRBJ1-5, is SQTIHQWPATLVQPVGSPLSLECTVEGTSNPNLYWYRQAAGRGLQLLFYSVGIGQISSEVPQNLSASRPQDRQFILSSKKLLLSDSGFYLCAWRYMDREDQPQHFGDGTRLSIL.

The chain combines TRBV4-1 with TRBJ2-1; D is unresolved. The CDR3 is made up of 13 amino acids. V was pared by 3 bases and J by 3 bases, with 6 bases between. The V gene's germline CDR1 is MGHRA and CDR2 YSYEKL. The CDR3 reads CASSHGSYNEQFF. CDR3 in DNA: TGCGCCAGCAGCCATGGTAGCTACAATGAGCAGTTCTTC.

V usage is TRBV28 and J usage is TRBJ2-1; D gene ambiguous. The CDR3 totals 10 residues. Germline CDR1 reads MDHEN; CDR2 reads SYDVKM. Trimming pared 7 bases from V and 10 bases from J, leaving 8 bases between. CDR3 residues: CASNGDEQFF. The CDR3 DNA sequence: TGTGCCAGCAATGGAGACGAGCAGTTCTTC. The full variable domain, completed using reference TRBV28 and TRBJ2-1, is DVKVTQSSRYLVKRTGEKVFLECVQDMDHENMFWYRQDPGLGLRLIYFSYDVKMKEKGDIPEGYSVSREKKERFSLILESASTNQTSMYLCASNGDEQFFGPGTRLTVL.

V is TRBV5-4 and J is TRBJ2-1, with 13 bases lining up with TRBD2. The CDR3 covers 18 residues. V was clipped by 5 bases and J by 0 bases; unmatched bases: 8. Germline loops: CDR1 SGHNT, CDR2 YYREEE (reference sequence). This chain's CDR3 is CASSGLAGDSSSYNEQFF. The CDR3 DNA is TGTGCCAGCAGTGGACTAGCGGGAGATTCTAGCTCCTACAATGAGCAGTTCTTC.

This rearrangement joins TRBV4-2 to TRBJ1-6; the D is unclear. Germline CDR1 reads LGHNA; CDR2 reads YNFKEQ. Trimming shortened V by 2 bases and J by 6 bases, and 8 bases separated the two germline ends. This CDR3 region has 14 residues. The CDR3, as DNA: TGTGCCAGCAGCCAATTCCCCTCTAATTCACCCCTCCACTTT. Its translation: CASSQFPSNSPLHF.

The V call is TRBV5-6, the J call TRBJ2-1, with TRBD2 matching 12 bases. Trimming removed 5 bases from V and 9 bases from J; junction bases left unmatched: 3. This CDR3 spans 13 amino acids. Germline V lookup: CDR1 SGHDT, CDR2 YYEEEE. CDR3 amino acids: CASRTSGSFEQFF. DNA for the CDR3: TGTGCCAGCAGGACTAGCGGGAGTTTTGAGCAGTTCTTC.

The V gene is TRBV7-9, the J gene TRBJ2-1, with a tentative D call TRBD2 (5 bases). Germline CDR1 is SEHNR and CDR2 is FQNEAQ (reference sequence). There are 16 residues in the CDR3. V lost 5 bases to trimming and J lost 7 bases, with 21 bases between them. The CDR3 loop is CASSRGDYLQRNEQFF. CDR3 in DNA: TGTGCCAGCAGCCGGGGTGACTACCTCCAGAGGAATGAGCAGTTCTTC.

About this clone: Other DNA sequences from this sample encode an identical CDR3 as well. The gene calls are TRBV27 and TRBJ2-7; 7 bases are shared with TRBD1. This CDR3 is 13 amino acids long. The ends lost 3 bases at V and 2 bases at J; junction bases unmatched: 1. Germline V gene sequence: CDR1 MNHEY, CDR2 SMNVEV (reference sequence). The CDR3 nucleotides are TGTGCCAGCAGTTTGAGGGGGCCCTACGAGCAGTACTTC. This sequence encodes CASSLRGPYEQYF.